The clone carrying this T cell receptor beta chain appeared once. The method was immunoSEQ multiplex PCR; TCRdb's version includes in-frame clones alone and lacks a portion of them. The sample has approximately 190,000 clones; around 86% are singletons. This entry belongs to a study of blood T cell repertoires in COVID-19. V was trimmed by 2 bases and J by 1 base, leaving 5 bases between them. Germline CDR1 MNHEY, CDR2 SVGAGI. This CDR3 has 13 residues. The source of this sequence is a woman in her thirties or forties in a cohort exposed to, infected with or recovered from COVID-19 (not recorded which). V usage is TRBV6-5 and J usage is TRBJ1-1, with no clear D. The sample was PBMCs or T cells enriched from blood (not recorded which). In DNA form, the CDR3 reads TGTGCCAGCAGTTACGCACAGAACACTGAAGCTTTCTTT. It encodes CASSYAQNTEAFF.